This T cell receptor (beta chain) originates from a study of T cells in Graves' hyperthyroidism and ophthalmopathy. This clonotype came up many times. TCR beta CDR3 regions were amplified from RNA. Using the HTBI primer set, a first-round RT-PCR was run on the TCR CDR3. One entry per CDR3 protein results from TCRdb running MiXCR on the multiplex PCR reads. In the table there are about 280,000 distinct CDR3 sequences, around a quarter of which are singletons. Sequencing was done on a sample of blood. The clonotype comes from a middle-aged man with Graves' hyperthyroidism that later progressed to Graves' ophthalmopathy.

The DNA for the CDR3 is TGTGCCAGTAGTATAGGGGGGCAGAGCTACGAGCAGTACTTC. Translating gives CASSIGGQSYEQYF. The chain joins TRBV19 to TRBJ2-7, with a possible D match to TRBD1 (6 bases). This CDR3 contains 14 residues. Trimming cost V 1 base and J 3 bases, with 10 bases left between them. Per germline, CDR1 LNHDA and CDR2 SQIVND (reference sequence).